The source of this TCR beta chain is a study of shared clonotypes between healthy human individuals. Concerning this clone: No antigen is known for it.

Overall study findings and caveats: Among donors, the sharing of clonotypes was expected to be influenced by sequencing depth. Memory subsets generally showed smaller estimated richness than naive subsets did. Approximately 5% was the fraction of naive CD4 clonotypes found shared across a few donors.

Genomic DNA belonging to each subset was distributed in equal measure over several immunoSEQ plates. The method was immunoSEQ multiplex PCR; TCRdb's version includes in-frame clones alone and lacks a portion of them. The sample yields about 120,000 clones, under 70% seen once. Specimen: memory CD8+ T cells sorted from blood. The subset denotes: CD45RO+ cells pooled with CCR7-negative TemRA cells. The sequence was collected from a woman aged 25 to 39 in good health.

The DNA for the CDR3 is TGTGCCAGCAGGTGGACGGCAACGGCTAATGAAAAACTGTTTTTT. Its protein product is CASRWTATANEKLFF. The chain carries TRBV2 and TRBJ1-4; no reliable D call. The CDR3 contains 15 residues. The V gene's germline CDR1 is SNHLY and CDR2 FYNNEI. Between the trimmed V and J ends, which lost 6 bases and 3 bases, there was a span of 14 bases.